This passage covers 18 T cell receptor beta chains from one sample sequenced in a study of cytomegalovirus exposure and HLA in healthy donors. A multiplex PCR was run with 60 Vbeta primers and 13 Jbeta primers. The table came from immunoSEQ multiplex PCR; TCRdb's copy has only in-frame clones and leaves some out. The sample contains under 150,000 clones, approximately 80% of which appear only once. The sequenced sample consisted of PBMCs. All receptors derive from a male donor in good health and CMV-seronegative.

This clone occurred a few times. This CDR3 reads CASSRLAGVNEQFF. The CDR3 DNA sequence: TGCGCCAGCAGCCGACTAGCGGGAGTAAATGAGCAGTTCTTC. The V and J genes are TRBV4-3 and TRBJ2-1; TRBD2 agrees at 12 bases. V was pared by 4 bases and J by 7 bases, with 2 bases of the junction left unmatched. The CDR3 totals 14 residues. Germline CDR1 reads LGHNA; CDR2 reads YSLEER.

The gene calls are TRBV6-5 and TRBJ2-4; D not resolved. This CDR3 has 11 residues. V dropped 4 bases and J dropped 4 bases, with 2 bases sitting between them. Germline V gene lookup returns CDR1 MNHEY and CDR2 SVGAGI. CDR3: CASSSKNIQYF. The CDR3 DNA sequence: TGTGCCAGCAGTTCGAAAAACATTCAGTACTTC.

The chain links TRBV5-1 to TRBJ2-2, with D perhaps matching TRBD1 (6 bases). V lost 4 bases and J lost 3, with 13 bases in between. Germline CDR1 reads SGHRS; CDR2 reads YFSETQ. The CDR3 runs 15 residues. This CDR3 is CASSIDRTYTGELFF. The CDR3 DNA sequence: TGCGCCAGCAGCATTGACAGGACCTACACCGGGGAGCTGTTTTTT.

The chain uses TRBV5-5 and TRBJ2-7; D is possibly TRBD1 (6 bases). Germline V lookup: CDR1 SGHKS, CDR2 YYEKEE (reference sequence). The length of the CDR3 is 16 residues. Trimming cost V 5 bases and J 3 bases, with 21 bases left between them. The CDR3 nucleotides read TGTGCCAGCAGTTTCTCAGGGGTAAGGGGGAGCTACGAGCAGTACTTC. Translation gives CASSFSGVRGSYEQYF.

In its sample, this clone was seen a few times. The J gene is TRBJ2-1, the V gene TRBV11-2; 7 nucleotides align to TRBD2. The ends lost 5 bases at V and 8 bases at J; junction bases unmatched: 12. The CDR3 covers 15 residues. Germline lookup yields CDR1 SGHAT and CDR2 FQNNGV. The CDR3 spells CASSPTGGFMDEQFF. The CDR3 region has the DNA TGTGCCAGCAGCCCCACCGGGGGGTTTATGGATGAGCAGTTCTTC. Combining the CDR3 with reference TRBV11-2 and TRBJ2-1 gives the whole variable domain EAGVAQSPRYKIIEKRQSVAFWCNPISGHATLYWYQQILGQGPKLLIQFQNNGVVDDSQLPKDRFSAERLKGVDSTLKIQPAKLEDSAVYLCASSPTGGFMDEQFFGPGTRLTVL.

As DNA, the CDR3 is TGTGCCAGCAGCTTTCCCACGGGCACAGATACGCAGTATTTT. Its protein product is CASSFPTGTDTQYF. The V gene is TRBV5-4, the J gene TRBJ2-3; D call uncertain. CDR3 size: 14 residues. The germline V gene encodes CDR1 SGHNT and CDR2 YYREEE (reference sequence). V was clipped by 2 bases and J by 1 base, with 8 bases between them. The variable domain in full, completed from reference TRBV5-4 and TRBJ2-3, reads ETGVTQSPTHLIKTRGQQVTLRCSSQSGHNTVSWYQQALGQGPQFIFQYYREEENGRGNFPPRFSGLQFPNYSSELNVNALELDDSALYLCASSFPTGTDTQYFGPGTRLTVL.

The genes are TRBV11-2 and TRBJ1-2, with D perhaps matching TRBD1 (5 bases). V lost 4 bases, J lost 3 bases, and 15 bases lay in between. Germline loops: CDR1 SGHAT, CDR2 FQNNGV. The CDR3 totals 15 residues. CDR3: CASSSNLGQDYGYTF. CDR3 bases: TGTGCCAGCAGCTCTAACCTGGGGCAGGACTATGGCTACACCTTC.

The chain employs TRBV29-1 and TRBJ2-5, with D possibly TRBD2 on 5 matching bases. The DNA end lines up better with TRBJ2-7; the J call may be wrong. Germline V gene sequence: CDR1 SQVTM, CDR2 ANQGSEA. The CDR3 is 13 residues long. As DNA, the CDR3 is TGCAGCGTTCTGCGAGGGTTAAACTACGAGCAGTACTTC. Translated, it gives CSVLRGLNYEQYF.

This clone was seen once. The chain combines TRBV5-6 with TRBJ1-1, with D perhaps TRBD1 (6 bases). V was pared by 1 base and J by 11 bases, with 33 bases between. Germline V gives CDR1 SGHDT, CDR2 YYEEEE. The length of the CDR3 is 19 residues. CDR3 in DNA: TGTGCCAGCAGCTTGCTTTTTTGGGGACCACCCAAATTGACAGGAGGTGCTTTCTTT. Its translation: CASSLLFWGPPKLTGGAFF.

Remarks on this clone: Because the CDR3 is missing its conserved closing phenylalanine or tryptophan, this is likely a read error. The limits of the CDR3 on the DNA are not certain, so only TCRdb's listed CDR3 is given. CDR3 protein: CASGLGDTGN. The chain employs TRBV12-5 and TRBJ2-7; TRBD2, the table's D call, was not compared with the DNA. The CDR3 comprises 10 residues, both ends counted. Germline V gene lookup returns CDR1 LGHNT and CDR2 FRNRAP.

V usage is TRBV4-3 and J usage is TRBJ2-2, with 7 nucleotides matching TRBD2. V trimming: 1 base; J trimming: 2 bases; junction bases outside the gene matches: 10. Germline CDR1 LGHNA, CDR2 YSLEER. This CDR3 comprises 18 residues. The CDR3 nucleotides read TGCGCCAGCAGCCAAGTGGAAACGGGGGGATTTAACACCGGGGAGCTGTTTTTT. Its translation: CASSQVETGGFNTGELFF.

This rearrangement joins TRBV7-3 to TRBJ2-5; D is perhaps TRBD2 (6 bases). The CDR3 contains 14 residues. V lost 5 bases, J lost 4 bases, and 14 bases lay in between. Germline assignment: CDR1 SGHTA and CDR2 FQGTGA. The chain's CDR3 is CASSPGGERETQYF. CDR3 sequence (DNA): TGTGCCAGCAGCCCCGGGGGAGAGCGAGAGACCCAGTACTTC. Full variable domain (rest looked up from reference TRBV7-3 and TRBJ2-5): GAGVSQTPSNKVTEKGKYVELRCDPISGHTALYWYRQSLGQGPEFLIYFQGTGAADDSGLPNDRFFAVRPEGSVSTLKIQRTERGDSAVYLCASSPGGERETQYFGPGTRLLVL.

CDR3 DNA: TGTGCTAGTGGCTGGACTAGCGTAGCCTACGAGCAGTACTTC. Encoded protein: CASGWTSVAYEQYF. The rearrangement uses TRBV12-5 and TRBJ2-7; 9 nucleotides align to TRBD2. The V and J ends lost 6 bases and 2 bases, in that order; junction bases with no gene match: 5. The CDR3 has 14 residues. In germline, CDR1 is LGHNT, CDR2 FRNRAP.

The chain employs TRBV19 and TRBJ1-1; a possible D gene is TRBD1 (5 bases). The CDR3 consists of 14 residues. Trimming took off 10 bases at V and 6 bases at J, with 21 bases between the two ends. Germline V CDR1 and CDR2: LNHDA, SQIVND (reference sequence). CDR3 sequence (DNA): TGTGCCACCACCCACCCAGGGTATATTCCTGAAGCTTTCTTT. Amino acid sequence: CATTHPGYIPEAFF.

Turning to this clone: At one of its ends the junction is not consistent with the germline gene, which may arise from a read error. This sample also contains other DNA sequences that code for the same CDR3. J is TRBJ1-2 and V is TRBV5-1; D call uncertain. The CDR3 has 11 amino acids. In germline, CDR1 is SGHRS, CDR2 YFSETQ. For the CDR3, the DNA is TGCGCCAGCAGCTTGGACTCGGGGTTTGTTTTC. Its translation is CASSLDSGFVF.

The DNA of the CDR3 is TGTGCCAGCAGTTACAGGACAGGGAACACCGGGGAGCTGTTTTTT. It yields the protein CASSYRTGNTGELFF. The chain is built from TRBV6-6 and TRBJ2-2; TRBD1 matches 7 bases. CDR1 is MNHNY and CDR2 is SVGAGI in the germline V gene (reference sequence). The CDR3 extends over 15 amino acids. V lost 2 bases, J lost 1 base, and 1 base stayed unmatched.

In nucleotides, the CDR3 is TGTGCCAGCTCAGCCCGGGGGGGGCAAAAACTGTTTTTT. The encoded protein is CASSARGGQKLFF. The chain recombines TRBV18 with TRBJ1-4; D possibly corresponds to TRBD1 (6 bases). Between the trimmed V and J ends, which lost 5 bases and 9 bases, there was a span of 13 bases. The CDR3 length is 13 residues. Germline loops: CDR1 KGHSH, CDR2 LQKENI.

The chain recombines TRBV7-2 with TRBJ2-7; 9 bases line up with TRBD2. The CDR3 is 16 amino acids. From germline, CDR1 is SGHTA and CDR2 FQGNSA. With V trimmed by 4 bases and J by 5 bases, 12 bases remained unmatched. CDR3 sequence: CASSSPWREGIHEQYF. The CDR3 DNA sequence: TGTGCCAGCAGCTCCCCTTGGCGGGAGGGTATACACGAGCAGTACTTC.